A single sample gave rise to the 14 T cell receptor beta chains below, sequenced in a study of tumor and adjacent non-tumor tissue in lung cancer (dated by TCRdb to the late 2010s). The library was prepared using multiplex PCR. Sequencing took place on an Illumina HiSeq 2500. TCRbeta libraries were constructed through three rounds of nested PCR with primers (Table S4) according to protocols modified from ARM-PCR. TCRdb cleaned the public reads at Q25 with fastp, built clones with MiXCR and kept in-frame beta chains. All rows with the same CDR3 protein become a single entry with the most common DNA and genes. The sample table contains 65,000 to 75,000 distinct CDR3 sequences; only one count was recorded for around three quarters of them. The top ten clones comprise roughly 28% of the sample. RNA was isolated from bulk, unsorted tissue, and RNA quality was assessed with a NanoDrop ND-1000 and an Agilent 2100.

Sequenced sample: lung tumor tissue. The receptor source for this set is a man between 60 and 75 years old with non-small cell lung cancer.

As regards this clonotype: A much larger clone sits a single nucleotide away, making a read error possible. The chain employs TRBV5-5 and TRBJ1-1; 9 positions agree with TRBD1. V was pared by 4 bases and J by 10 bases, with 8 bases of the junction left unmatched. This CDR3 is 13 amino acids long. Germline V lookup: CDR1 SGHKS, CDR2 YYEKEE (reference sequence). CDR3 in DNA: TGTGCCAGCAGCGTGGACAGGGGATTTGGAGCTTTCTTT. This sequence encodes CASSVDRGFGAFF.

At least ten counts were recorded for this clonotype. The chain couples TRBV20-1 to TRBJ2-1; 8 bases agree with TRBD2. Per the germline V gene, CDR1 is DFQATT and CDR2 is SNEGSKA (reference sequence). With V trimmed by 6 bases and J by 8 bases, 6 bases remained unmatched. The CDR3 covers 12 residues. This CDR3 reads CSASSGTDEQFF. CDR3 nucleotide sequence: TGCAGTGCCAGTAGCGGGACCGATGAGCAGTTCTTC.

Regarding this clonotype: At one end, the junction sequence differs from germline, possibly due to a read error. This rearrangement joins TRBV20-1 to TRBJ2-5; D might be TRBD2 (6 bases). The CDR3 consists of 14 residues. Per germline, CDR1 DFQATT and CDR2 SNEGSKA (reference sequence). The CDR3 protein is CSASVDGEAETQYF. CDR3 coding DNA: TGTAGTGCTAGCGTCGATGGCGAAGCGGAGACCCAGTACTTC.

Points on this clonotype: A much larger clone sits a single nucleotide away, making a read error possible. This chain connects TRBV11-1 to TRBJ2-7; D is perhaps TRBD2 (6 bases). The V gene lost 10 bases and the J gene lost 5 bases, with 21 bases spanning the gap. Germline V gene sequence: CDR1 SGHAT, CDR2 FQDESV (reference sequence). This CDR3 comprises 14 residues. Here the CDR3 DNA reads TGTGCCAAGAGGCGGGATAGGACTATCCACGAGCAGTACTTC. It specifies CAKRRDRTIHEQYF.

On this clonotype: The germline gene is not matched at one end of the junction; a read error may be the cause. This chain uses TRBV12-3 or TRBV12-4 with TRBJ1-1, with 12 bases that match TRBD1. There are 16 residues in the CDR3. The CDR3 bases are TGTGCTAGCAGTTTCGGGACAGGGGGCATGAACACTGAAACTTTCTTT. Its translation is CASSFGTGGMNTETFF.

This clonotype showed up many times. This chain joins TRBV29-1 and TRBJ2-1, with D unclear. Per the germline V gene, CDR1 is SQVTM and CDR2 is ANQGSEA. CDR3 length equals 13 residues. Trimming took off 0 bases at V and 9 bases at J, with 12 bases between the two ends. The CDR3 is CSVEDSTAIEQFF. The CDR3 DNA sequence: TGCAGCGTTGAAGATAGCACAGCGATTGAGCAGTTCTTC.

As regards this clonotype: Germline is not matched at one junction end, which may reflect a read error. This rearrangement joins TRBV10-1 to TRBJ2-3; D may be TRBD1 or TRBD2 (5 bases each). Germline assignment: CDR1 WNHNN and CDR2 SYGVQD (reference sequence). This CDR3 region has 15 residues. DNA for the CDR3: TGCGCCAGCAGTACTGACCAGGGAGCATTAGATATGCAGTATTTT. It codes for CASSTDQGALDMQYF.

Turning to this clonotype: The junction departs from the called germline gene at one end, perhaps through a read error. The chain recombines TRBV5-5 with TRBJ2-3; D perhaps matches TRBD2 (5 bases). Germline lookup yields CDR1 SGHKS and CDR2 YYEKEE (reference sequence). The CDR3 is made up of 15 amino acids. The CDR3 sequence: CGSSRWGERPDTQYF. For the CDR3, the DNA is TGTGGCAGCAGTCGGTGGGGAGAGCGACCAGATACGCAGTATTTT. Combining the CDR3 with reference TRBV5-5 and TRBJ2-3 gives the whole variable domain DAGVTQSPTHLIKTRGQQVTLRCSPISGHKSVSWYQQVLGQGPQFIFQYYEKEERGRGNFPDRFSARQFPNYSSELNVNALLLGDSALYLCGSSRWGERPDTQYFGPGTRLTVL.

There are many counts of this clonotype. The chain couples TRBV6-6 to TRBJ1-1; the D gene is possibly TRBD1 (5 bases). CDR3 length: 16 residues. Germline assignment: CDR1 MNHNY and CDR2 SVGAGI (reference sequence). V dropped 7 bases and J dropped 0 bases, with 18 bases sitting between them. CDR3 sequence (DNA): TGTGCCAGCACCTATTGGGGTGGGGGGGTGAACACTGAAGCTTTCTTT. Translation gives CASTYWGGGVNTEAFF.

This chain links TRBV11-2 with TRBJ2-3; TRBD1 aligns across 8 bases. Germline assignment: CDR1 SGHAT and CDR2 FQNNGV. Trimming cost V 3 bases and J 4 bases; bases outside gene matches: 9. This CDR3 contains 16 residues. In DNA form, the CDR3 reads TGTGCCAGCAGCTTGCAGGGGGCGCAGATGTCAGATACGCAGTATTTT. Protein: CASSLQGAQMSDTQYF.

Details on this clonotype: A junction end diverges from the germline sequence, so it may reflect a read error. The chain couples TRBV6-1 to TRBJ2-3; D may be TRBD2 (5 bases). The CDR3 has 12 amino acids. Germline loops: CDR1 MNHNS, CDR2 SASEGT. This CDR3 is CASTPSTYTQFF. The CDR3 DNA is TGTGCCAGCACTCCTAGCACATATACGCAGTTTTTT.

V and J are TRBV6-2 or TRBV6-3 and TRBJ2-5; possibly TRBD2 for D (6 bases). With 5 bases removed from V and 0 bases from J, the gap between germline ends came to 16 bases. CDR3 length equals 16 residues. Germline V gene lookup returns CDR1 MNHEY and CDR2 SVGEGT. CDR3 region: CASSVPGRRHQETQYF. The CDR3 DNA reads as TGTGCCAGCAGTGTACCCGGGAGAAGGCACCAAGAGACCCAGTACTTC.

The chain couples TRBV20-1 to TRBJ1-1, with unresolved D. CDR3 size: 12 residues. The germline V gene encodes CDR1 DFQATT and CDR2 SNEGSKA (reference sequence). Trimming took off 7 bases at V and 5 bases at J, with 14 bases between the two ends. The CDR3 DNA reads as TGCAGTGATAGGAGGCGATGGACTGAAGCTTTCTTT. This translates into CSDRRRWTEAFF.

On this clonotype itself: The CDR3 end shows no conserved phenylalanine or tryptophan, and so a read error is likely. No DNA is shown, since the ends of the CDR3 on it are uncertain; the CDR3 is the one TCRdb lists. The V gene is TRBV12-3 or TRBV12-4, the J gene TRBJ2-2; TRBD2 reflects the table's D call only, with no check against the DNA. The CDR3 comprises 17 residues, both ends counted. The CDR3 loop is CARSLFRGRGGAGEMFI.